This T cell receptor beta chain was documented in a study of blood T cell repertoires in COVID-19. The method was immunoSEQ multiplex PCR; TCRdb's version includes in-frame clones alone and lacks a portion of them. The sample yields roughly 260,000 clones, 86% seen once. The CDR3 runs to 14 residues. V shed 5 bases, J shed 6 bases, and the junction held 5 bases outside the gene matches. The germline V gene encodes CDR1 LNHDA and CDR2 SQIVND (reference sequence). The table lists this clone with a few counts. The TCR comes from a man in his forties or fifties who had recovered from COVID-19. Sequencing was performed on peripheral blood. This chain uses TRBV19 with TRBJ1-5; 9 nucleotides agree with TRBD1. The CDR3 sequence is CASSPWTGVQPQHF. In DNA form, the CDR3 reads TGTGCCAGTAGTCCGTGGACAGGGGTTCAGCCCCAGCATTTT.